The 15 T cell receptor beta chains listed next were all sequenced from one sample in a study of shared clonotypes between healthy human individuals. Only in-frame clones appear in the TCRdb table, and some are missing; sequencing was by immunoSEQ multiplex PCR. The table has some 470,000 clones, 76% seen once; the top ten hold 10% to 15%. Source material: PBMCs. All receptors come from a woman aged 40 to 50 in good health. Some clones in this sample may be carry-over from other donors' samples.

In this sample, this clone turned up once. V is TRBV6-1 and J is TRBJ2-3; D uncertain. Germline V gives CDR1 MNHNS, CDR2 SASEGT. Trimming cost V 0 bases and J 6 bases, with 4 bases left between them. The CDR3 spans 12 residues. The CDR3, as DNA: TGTGCCAGCAGTGAAGCGCTTGATACGCAGTATTTT. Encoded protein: CASSEALDTQYF.

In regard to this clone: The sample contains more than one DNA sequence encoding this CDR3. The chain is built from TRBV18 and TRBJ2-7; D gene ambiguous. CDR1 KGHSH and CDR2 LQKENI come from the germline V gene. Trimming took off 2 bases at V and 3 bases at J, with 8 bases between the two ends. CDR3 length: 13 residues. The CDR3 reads CASSPTTDYEQYF. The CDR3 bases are TGTGCCAGCTCACCAACCACGGACTACGAGCAGTACTTC.

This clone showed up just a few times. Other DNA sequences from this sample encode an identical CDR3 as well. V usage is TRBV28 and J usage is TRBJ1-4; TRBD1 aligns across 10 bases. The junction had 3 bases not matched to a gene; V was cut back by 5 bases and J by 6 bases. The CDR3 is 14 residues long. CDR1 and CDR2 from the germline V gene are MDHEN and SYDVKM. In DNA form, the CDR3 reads TGTGCCAGCAGTGACAGGGGGCGCGATGAAAAACTGTTTTTT. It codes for CASSDRGRDEKLFF.

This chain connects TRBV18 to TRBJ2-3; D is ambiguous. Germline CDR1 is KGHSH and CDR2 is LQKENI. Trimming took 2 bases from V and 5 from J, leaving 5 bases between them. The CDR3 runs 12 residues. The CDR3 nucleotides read TGTGCCAGCTCACCAGAGGAAGATACGCAGTATTTT. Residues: CASSPEEDTQYF.

The CDR3 nucleotides read TGTGCCAGCAGCGTATCTCCGTTCTCCTACGAGCAGTACTTC. It specifies CASSVSPFSYEQYF. The chain employs TRBV9 and TRBJ2-7, with D uncertain. Trimming stripped 1 base from V and 0 bases from J, with 8 bases between. CDR3 size: 14 residues. CDR1 and CDR2 from the germline V gene are SGDLS and YYNGEE.

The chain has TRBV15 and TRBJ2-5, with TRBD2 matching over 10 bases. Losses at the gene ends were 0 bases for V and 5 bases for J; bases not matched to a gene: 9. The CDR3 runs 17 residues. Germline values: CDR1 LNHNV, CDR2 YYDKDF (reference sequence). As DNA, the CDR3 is TGTGCCACCAGCAGAGATAAGGCTAGCGGGAGTATGGAGACCCAGTACTTC. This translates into CATSRDKASGSMETQYF. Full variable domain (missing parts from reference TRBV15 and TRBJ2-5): DAMVIQNPRYQVTQFGKPVTLSCSQTLNHNVMYWYQQKSSQAPKLLFHYYDKDFNNEADTPDNFQSRRPNTSFCFLDIRSPGLGDTAMYLCATSRDKASGSMETQYFGPGTRLLVL.

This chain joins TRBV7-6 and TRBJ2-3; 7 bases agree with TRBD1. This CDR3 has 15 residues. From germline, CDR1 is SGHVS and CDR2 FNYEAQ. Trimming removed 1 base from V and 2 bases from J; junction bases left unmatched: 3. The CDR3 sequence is CASSLDRGNTDTQYF. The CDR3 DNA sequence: TGTGCCAGCAGCTTAGACAGGGGAAACACAGATACGCAGTATTTT.

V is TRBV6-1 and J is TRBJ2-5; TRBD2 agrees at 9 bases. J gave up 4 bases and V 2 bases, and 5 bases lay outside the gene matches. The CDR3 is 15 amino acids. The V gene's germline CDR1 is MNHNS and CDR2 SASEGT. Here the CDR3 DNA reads TGTGCCAGCAGTGAATTGGCGGGAGGGGGAGAGACCCAGTACTTC. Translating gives CASSELAGGGETQYF.

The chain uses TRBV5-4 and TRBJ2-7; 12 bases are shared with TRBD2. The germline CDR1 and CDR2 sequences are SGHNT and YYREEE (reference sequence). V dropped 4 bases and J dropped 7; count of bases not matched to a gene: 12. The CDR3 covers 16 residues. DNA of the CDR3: TGTGCCAGCAGCACCTCAACTAGCGGGAGGCCCTGGGAGCAGTACTTC. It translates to CASSTSTSGRPWEQYF.

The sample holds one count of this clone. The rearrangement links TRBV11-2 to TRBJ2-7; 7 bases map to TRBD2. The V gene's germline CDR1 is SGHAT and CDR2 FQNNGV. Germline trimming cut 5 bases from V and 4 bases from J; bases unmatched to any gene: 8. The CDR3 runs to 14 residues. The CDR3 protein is CASSPGLGIYEQYF. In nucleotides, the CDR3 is TGTGCCAGCAGCCCAGGACTAGGGATTTACGAGCAGTACTTC.

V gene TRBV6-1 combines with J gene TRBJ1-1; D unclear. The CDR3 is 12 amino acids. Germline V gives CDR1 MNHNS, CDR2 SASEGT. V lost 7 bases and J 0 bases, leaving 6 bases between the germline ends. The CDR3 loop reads CASIQLNTEAFF. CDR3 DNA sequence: TGTGCCAGCATTCAATTGAACACTGAAGCTTTCTTT.

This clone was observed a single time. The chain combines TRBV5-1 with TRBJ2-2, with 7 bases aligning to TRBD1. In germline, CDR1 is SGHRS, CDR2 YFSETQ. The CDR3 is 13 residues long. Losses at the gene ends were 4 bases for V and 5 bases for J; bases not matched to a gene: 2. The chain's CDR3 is CASSPTGTGELFF. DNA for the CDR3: TGCGCCAGCAGCCCGACAGGGACCGGGGAGCTGTTTTTT.

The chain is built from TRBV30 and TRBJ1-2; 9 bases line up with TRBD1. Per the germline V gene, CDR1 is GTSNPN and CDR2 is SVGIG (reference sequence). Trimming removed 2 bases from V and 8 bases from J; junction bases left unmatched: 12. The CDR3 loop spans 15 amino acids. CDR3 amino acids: CAWSFPQGARSGYTF. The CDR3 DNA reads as TGTGCCTGGAGTTTCCCACAGGGGGCGCGTAGCGGCTACACCTTC.

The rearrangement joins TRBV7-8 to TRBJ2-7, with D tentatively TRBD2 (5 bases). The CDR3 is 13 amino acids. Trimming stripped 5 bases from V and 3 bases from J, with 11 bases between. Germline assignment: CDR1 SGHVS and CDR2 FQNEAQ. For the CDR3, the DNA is TGTGCCAGCAGCCAAACGGGGTTCTACGAGCAGTACTTC. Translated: CASSQTGFYEQYF.

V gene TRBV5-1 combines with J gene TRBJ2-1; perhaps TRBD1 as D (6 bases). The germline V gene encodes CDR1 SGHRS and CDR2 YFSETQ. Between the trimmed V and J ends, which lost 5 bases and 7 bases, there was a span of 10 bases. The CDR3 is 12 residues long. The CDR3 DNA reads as TGCGCCAGCAGAGGGGGTGAAAATGAGCAGTTCTTC. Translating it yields CASRGGENEQFF. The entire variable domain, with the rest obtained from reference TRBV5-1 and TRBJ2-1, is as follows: KAGVTQTPRYLIKTRGQQVTLSCSPISGHRSVSWYQQTPGQGLQFLFEYFSETQRNKGNFPGRFSGRQFSNSRSEMNVSTLELGDSALYLCASRGGENEQFFGPGTRLTVL.